This TCR beta chain was sequenced for a study of blood T cell repertoires in COVID-19 (dated by TCRdb to the early 2020s). Regarding the research as a whole: The collaborator samples originated in the United States, Italy and Spain and spanned the acute and convalescent phases of COVID-19. Subjects who had been exposed to COVID-19, were actively infected with it, or had recovered from it provided the deeply sampled blood TCRbeta repertoires that made up the dataset. Where available, HLA class I and class II types were taken from metadata supplied by the sample provider and were not determined by assay-based typing. The repertoires were released in a freely available public database intended as a resource for research on the immune response to SARS-CoV-2. The samples were drawn from two sources: the first 160 participants of the ongoing ImmuneRACE study, and 1,000 to 1,500 subjects contributed by 6 global collaborators. The prospective study material was composed of cDNA or gDNA derived from T cells, B-cell-depleted T cells, or PBMCs. Nearly every sample came with metadata listing a de-identified subject ID, COVID-19 status, age in years and sex. The paper's findings and limits, for the study overall: The amount of clinical and demographic metadata varied by source and participant and was provided uncurated.

CDR3 length: 13 amino acids, cysteine to phenylalanine. Of the read, only the CDR3 DNA is kept; its 39 bases are in frame from base 1. V loses 2 bases of germline sequence and J loses 11 bases, and the interval between the two ends is 15 bases. The CDR1 and CDR2 encoded by the germline V gene are SGHAT and FQNNGV. In this sample, this clone turned up a few times. This receptor's antigen is unknown. Per-base quality was not reported, and no clone a single base away is much larger than it. The immunoSEQ Assay, a bias-controlled multiplex PCR, was used to amplify TCRbeta CDR3 regions from genomic DNA. As for the original processing: The number of nucleated cells in each sample was estimated by amplification of reference gene primers within the assay. To quantify the absolute abundance of each unique TCRbeta CDR3 rearrangement, sequence reads were collapsed and filtered. For each sample, productive Simpson clonality was calculated as the square root of Simpson's diversity index over productive rearrangements. The clones in this table, taken by TCRdb from immuneACCESS, are in-frame only. Not every clone is retained; where verified, under half of the shortfall comes from an unresolved V gene, and the cause of the rest is unknown. V, J and clone size are taken as reported in that table, and D and trimming were inferred from the DNA itself. In this sample the table shows about 190,000 clones, more than 70% of which occur a single time. The leading ten clones occupy roughly 6.2% of the sample.

Another Seattle source contributed samples from volunteer blood donors who had recovered from COVID-19. The collaborating institutions used their own protocols to collect whole blood in K2EDTA tubes. For TCRbeta analysis, collaborators shipped samples as frozen whole blood, isolated PBMCs, or DNA extracted from either of those sample types. This TCR was sampled from a woman in her thirties or forties who had recovered from COVID-19. The sequence is built from TRBV11-2 and TRBJ1-1; the D segment cannot be called with confidence. The sample taken for sequencing was peripheral blood. The DNA sequence is given as TGTGCCAGCAGCTTAAGGTGGGAGGGTGAGGCTTTCTTT. Translated, it gives CASSLRWEGEAFF.